Listed below are T cell receptor beta chains from one sample, sequenced in a study of cytomegalovirus exposure and HLA in healthy donors. Measured with immunoSEQ multiplex PCR; TCRdb has only the in-frame clones, and not every one. The table shows fewer than 180,000 clones, with roughly 83% occurring only once. Input material: PBMCs. The receptors were gathered from a human donor in good health. The conserved cysteine and the conserved F or W are not part of the CDR3 here. The listing skips clone size in some rows; elsewhere it reads once, few, many or a size class.

V	J	size	CDR3
TRBV6-1	TRBJ2-3	NA	ASSEWRRVADTQY
TRBV30	TRBJ1-1	NA	AWSLQMNTEAF
TRBV5-6	TRBJ1-2	NA	ASSNRVLGSYGYT
TRBV6-5	TRBJ2-7	NA	ASSYSRTVTEQY
TRBV4-1	TRBJ1-3	NA	ASSQDLQGVGNTIY
TRBV5-1	TRBJ1-1	NA	ASSLIPPSPRSPKNTEAF
TRBV28	TRBJ1-3	NA	ASSLRRPGNTIY
TRBV5-1	TRBJ2-1	NA	ASRSLAEHNEQF
TRBV30	TRBJ2-1	NA	AWSPGLAVNEQF
TRBV7-9	TRBJ1-1	NA	ASSLVRGGNTEAF
TRBV6-5	TRBJ1-5	NA	ASSFPQGPQH
TRBV5-6	TRBJ2-4	NA	ASSSDRGRAKNIQY
TRBV7-9	TRBJ1-2	NA	SSSSPFNGYT
TRBV5-6	TRBJ2-5	NA	ASSKTSGREETQY
TRBV20-1	TRBJ1-1	NA	SARQGTEAF
TRBV30	TRBJ1-2	NA	AWSVRQGGGYT
TRBV7-6	TRBJ1-1	NA	ASSSRGLDEAF
TRBV9	TRBJ2-5	NA	ASSVSGGGYQETQY
TRBV27	TRBJ1-1	NA	ASSLGLVGTEAF
TRBV7-8	TRBJ1-1	NA	ASSSHTGVGEAF
TRBV30	TRBJ1-6	NA	ACSWGGQGVEPLH
TRBV6-5	TRBJ1-1	NA	ASSPRGPGTEAF
TRBV27	TRBJ1-5	NA	ASSRQGWVDQPQH
TRBV5-6	TRBJ1-1	few	ASVPIGGTGNTEAF
TRBV12-5	TRBJ2-1	few	ASVPRLSYNEQF
TRBV29-1	TRBJ1-2	NA	SVDAGTGGWFYGYT
TRBV9	TRBJ2-3	NA	ASSAGTSGFTDTQY
TRBV7-9	TRBJ1-1	once	ASSLTGRGNTEAF
TRBV7-3	TRBJ2-7	few	ASSLRQGGGEQY
TRBV6-5	TRBJ1-4	NA	ASRGKGIPNEKLF
TRBV5-1	TRBJ1-1	once	ASSLQHQNTEAF
TRBV15	TRBJ2-7	NA	ATGLAGNEQY
TRBV19	TRBJ2-5	NA	ASSSPLNTGRQETQY
TRBV15	TRBJ1-5	NA	ATSRDQYQPQH
TRBV29-1	TRBJ1-2	NA	SVASQGGPGYT
TRBV10-3	TRBJ1-2	once	AISESRLEGYT
TRBV2	TRBJ1-1	NA	ASKLRVTEAF